This entry is about one TCR beta chain. Source study methods: Amplification with reference gene primers provided the estimates of nucleated cell counts. TCRdb keeps only in-frame clones here, not all; method: immunoSEQ multiplex PCR. That table gives V, J and clone size, and the DNA gave D and trimming. Among 20,000 to 25,000 clones, 81% were seen once, and the ten largest hold over 6%. This record comes from a study of blood T cell repertoires in COVID-19. In the study overall: Spain, Italy and the United States supplied samples that represented acute and convalescent COVID-19. T cells, B-cell-depleted T cells, or PBMCs supplied cDNA or gDNA.

The receptor comes from a man between 65 and 85 years old with acute or convalescent COVID-19. The source material was peripheral blood.

The CDR3 nucleotides read TGTGCCAGCAGCCGCATCGGGGACAGAGGGTTCTACAATGAGCAGTTCTTC. It translates to CASSRIGDRGFYNEQFF. The rearrangement uses TRBV7-9 and TRBJ2-1, with TRBD1 identical over 7 bases. V shed 5 bases, J shed 3 bases, and the junction held 13 bases outside the gene matches. In germline, CDR1 is SEHNR, CDR2 FQNEAQ (reference sequence). The CDR3 covers 17 residues.